This TCR beta chain appears in the sequencing data of a study of technical replicates of blood from a few donors. Produced via immunoSEQ multiplex PCR; TCRdb's table is partial and in-frame only. The top ten hold 0.24% of the sample, which has some 74,000 clones, around 95% seen once. Germline V lookup: CDR1 SGHTA, CDR2 FQGNSA. V shed 5 bases and J 0 bases; nucleotides not matched to a gene: 8. The CDR3 spans 18 residues. The J gene is TRBJ2-3, the V gene TRBV7-2, with 13 bases lining up with TRBD2. The receptor was derived from a human donor in good health. The sequencing sample was made of T cells isolated from PBMCs. The CDR3 DNA reads TGTGCCAGCAGCCCGATGACTAGCGGGAGGATTAGCACAGATACGCAGTATTTT. This sequence encodes CASSPMTSGRISTDTQYF.